These 4 T cell receptor beta chains came from one sample sequenced in a study of T cell responses to AZD1222 COVID-19 vaccine. This table comes from immunoSEQ multiplex PCR, and its TCRdb copy is limited to in-frame clones, with some not included. In the table there are 95,000 to 130,000 clones, 80% to 90% of which are singletons. The specimen comprised peripheral blood, sampled on day 0 of MenACWY control vaccination. These receptors were obtained from an adult in good health.

As regards this clone: A read error may account for a junction end that differs from germline. The V call is TRBV6-2 or TRBV6-3, the J call TRBJ2-2; perhaps D is TRBD1 or TRBD2 (7 bases each). Germline V gene data show CDR1 as MNHEY and CDR2 as SVGEGT. CDR3 length: 17 amino acids. CDR3 sequence (DNA): TGTGCCAGCAGTTACCAACCGACAGGGTACCGTCCGGGGGGGCTGTTTTTT. Translating gives CASSYQPTGYRPGGLFF.

This CDR3 is CASSQDLGLAGEETQYF. DNA of the CDR3: TGCGCCAGCAGCCAAGATCTGGGACTAGCGGGCGAAGAGACCCAGTACTTC. The chain combines TRBV4-3 with TRBJ2-5; TRBD2 matches 12 bases. With V trimmed by 0 bases and J by 3 bases, 5 bases remained unmatched. Looked up from germline, CDR1 is LGHNA and CDR2 is YSLEER. This CDR3 is built from 17 residues.

V usage is TRBV5-1 and J usage is TRBJ2-7; TRBD2 matches 12 bases. The CDR3 has 15 residues. Per the germline V gene, CDR1 is SGHRS and CDR2 is YFSETQ. The junction had 5 bases not matched to a gene; V was cut back by 5 bases and J by 2 bases. The CDR3 coding sequence is TGCGCCAGCAGTCAGACTAGCGGGGGCACCTACGAGCAGTACTTC. This codes for CASSQTSGGTYEQYF.

This chain connects TRBV18 to TRBJ1-4; 7 nucleotides line up with TRBD1. The CDR3 is made up of 15 amino acids. Germline V gene data show CDR1 as KGHSH and CDR2 as LQKENI. V trimming: 2 bases; J trimming: 7 bases; junction bases outside the gene matches: 7. The CDR3 spells CASSPVNRGSEKLFF. The CDR3 nucleotides are TGTGCCAGCTCACCAGTCAACAGGGGAAGTGAAAAACTGTTTTTT.